This TCR beta chain was sequenced for a study of blood T cell repertoires in COVID-19. Across the whole study: Italy, Spain and the United States were the sources of the convalescent and acute COVID-19 samples. Sources were T cells, B-cell-depleted T cells, or PBMCs; the material itself was cDNA or gDNA.

As originally analysed: The authors estimated nucleated cell counts from reference gene primer amplification. Data came from immunoSEQ multiplex PCR; TCRdb stores just in-frame clones and leaves some out. That table furnishes V, J and clone size, whereas the DNA furnished D and trimming. Found here are hundreds of thousands of clones, 85% to 90% of them singletons; the top ten hold 7.8%. This CDR3 region has 15 residues. Trimming pared 2 bases from V and 6 bases from J, leaving 14 bases between. CDR1 is MNHNS, CDR2 SASEGT, per germline. Material: peripheral blood. The TCR originated in a woman between 45 and 60 years old with COVID-19, enrolled during active disease. The chain joins TRBV6-1 to TRBJ1-5; the D gene is possibly TRBD1 (5 bases). The CDR3 DNA reads as TGTGCCAGCAGTGAAATGGAGGGGTGGCGTCAGCCCCAGCATTTT. Translating it yields CASSEMEGWRQPQHF.